This TCR beta chain was sequenced for a study of T-cell reconstitution after alpha-beta-depleted transplantation in children. Notes on the study in general: At the one-year point after transplant, T-cell counts and TCRbeta diversity were found to come mostly from T cells that had been newly produced. Certain patients had high TCRbeta diversity at day 60, and it came from recipient T cells and thymic progenitors that survived. Where alpha-beta T cells came from about two months after transplant was reportedly several hundred expanded graft clones.

To note about this clonotype: What it binds is unknown.

Trimming at V came to 0 bases and at J to 0 bases, leaving 1 base not matched to a gene. Germline-derived CDR1 and CDR2 are LNHDA and SQIVND (reference sequence). There are 16 residues in the CDR3. The TCRbeta library incorporated unique molecular identifiers. One entry per CDR3 protein, called by TCRdb with MiXCR from the PCR reads. Seen here are some 300,000 distinct CDR3 sequences, over 9.5% observed once, and the top ten hold less than 8%. This rearrangement joins TRBV19 to TRBJ1-4, with 7 bases fitting TRBD1. This TCR came from a boy less than two years old with acute myeloid leukemia, due to receive a stem cell transplant. Source: PBMCs, taken before TCRalphabeta/CD19-depleted stem cell transplant. The DNA of the CDR3 is TGTGCCAGTAGTATAGATGGGACAGCAACTAATGAAAAACTGTTTTTT. Translation gives CASSIDGTATNEKLFF.